The 26 T cell receptor beta chains below all came from one sample that was sequenced in a study of technical replicates of blood from several donors. Only in-frame clones appear in the TCRdb table, and some are missing; sequencing was by immunoSEQ multiplex PCR. The data show fewer than 95,000 clones, approximately 94% seen once. Sample: T cells isolated from PBMCs. The receptors were sampled from a human donor in good health.

The chain recombines TRBV6-5 with TRBJ2-7; possibly TRBD1 for D (6 bases). This CDR3 spans 12 amino acids. In germline, CDR1 is MNHEY, CDR2 SVGAGI. V was shortened by 6 bases and J by 2 bases, with 8 bases between the two germline ends. The CDR3 bases are TGTGCCAGCAGGCAGGGGACCTACGAGCAGTACTTC. This sequence encodes CASRQGTYEQYF.

The gene calls are TRBV11-3 and TRBJ2-1, with 8 nucleotides matching TRBD2. J gave up 7 bases and V 5 bases, and 7 bases lay outside the gene matches. The CDR3 sequence is 14 residues long. Germline V CDR1 and CDR2: SGHNT, YENEEA. This CDR3 reads CASSLERGSNEQFF. DNA of the CDR3: TGTGCCAGCAGCCTGGAGCGGGGGTCAAATGAGCAGTTCTTC.

With regard to this clone: The sample holds other DNA sequences that translate to the same CDR3. This chain joins TRBV5-1 and TRBJ2-7, with 7 bases identical to TRBD1. The trim removed 4 bases at V and 3 bases at J, leaving 7 bases unmatched. Germline CDR1 and CDR2: SGHRS and YFSETQ. The CDR3 sequence is 14 residues long. DNA for the CDR3: TGCGCCAGCAGCGTGACAGGGTCTAGCTACGAGCAGTACTTC. Encoded protein: CASSVTGSSYEQYF.

This clone has just a few counts. This sequence joins TRBV5-4 and TRBJ2-5, with TRBD1 matching over 7 bases. CDR1 is SGHNT, CDR2 YYREEE, per germline (reference sequence). V lost 4 bases, J lost 4 bases, and 7 bases stayed unmatched. This CDR3 spans 14 amino acids. CDR3 nucleotides: TGTGCCAGCAGCGATTACAGGGGTGGAGAGACCCAGTACTTC. This codes for CASSDYRGGETQYF.

This clone appeared once. The chain links TRBV29-1 to TRBJ2-2, with D possibly matching TRBD2 (6 bases). Per germline, CDR1 SQVTM and CDR2 ANQGSEA. The V end lost 5 bases, the J end lost 2 bases, and 12 bases lay between the germline ends. The CDR3 sequence is 14 residues long. The CDR3 region has the DNA TGCAGCGTTAGGGCGGGAACCAACACCGGGGAGCTGTTTTTT. Translating it yields CSVRAGTNTGELFF.

The CDR3 sequence is CASQGTGAAGNTIYF. The CDR3 DNA follows: TGTGCCAGCCAGGGGACAGGAGCGGCTGGAAACACCATATATTTT. This chain connects TRBV27 to TRBJ1-3; 8 bases match TRBD1. After removal of 8 bases from V and 2 bases from J, the junction contained 8 bases not matched to a gene. The CDR3 spans 15 residues. Germline V lookup: CDR1 MNHEY, CDR2 SMNVEV (reference sequence).

This sequence joins TRBV4-1 and TRBJ1-1; TRBD1 aligns across 7 bases. Unmatched junction bases numbered 6, after V lost 4 bases and J lost 1 base. The germline V gene has CDR1 MGHRA and CDR2 YSYEKL. This CDR3 has 15 residues. The CDR3 region is CASSLDQGGNTEAFF. CDR3 DNA sequence: TGCGCCAGCAGCCTAGACCAGGGGGGGAACACTGAAGCTTTCTTT.

The chain joins TRBV5-4 to TRBJ2-5; unclear D gene. CDR3 length: 13 amino acids. CDR1 and CDR2 (germline): SGHNT, YYREEE (reference sequence). The V and J ends lost 4 bases and 1 base respectively, with 8 bases between them. The CDR3 coding sequence is TGTGCCAGCAGCGTCCTAGGCCAAGAGACCCAGTACTTC. Amino acids: CASSVLGQETQYF.

The chain employs TRBV11-3 and TRBJ2-2, with D perhaps matching TRBD1 (5 bases). Trimming removed 5 bases at V and 4 bases at J, with 14 bases between. Germline assignment: CDR1 SGHNT and CDR2 YENEEA. The CDR3 runs to 15 residues. The CDR3 region has the DNA TGTGCCAGCAGCCCCAGGGTCGGCGTCACCGGGGAGCTGTTTTTT. Translated, it gives CASSPRVGVTGELFF.

V gene TRBV7-9 combines with J gene TRBJ2-1; 8 bases are shared with TRBD2. The V gene's germline CDR1 is SEHNR and CDR2 FQNEAQ (reference sequence). The CDR3 runs to 17 residues. V trimming: 5 bases; J trimming: 4 bases; junction bases outside the gene matches: 13. The CDR3 sequence is CASSPRVLTSAYNEQFF. The CDR3 DNA reads TGTGCCAGCAGCCCCCGGGTGCTGACTAGCGCATACAATGAGCAGTTCTTC.

V is TRBV28 and J is TRBJ2-7; 8 bases line up with TRBD1. This CDR3 is built from 15 residues. CDR1 is MDHEN and CDR2 is SYDVKM in the germline V gene. V dropped 6 bases and J dropped 2; count of bases not matched to a gene: 9. The CDR3 region is CASRPSGQATYEQYF. In DNA, the CDR3 is TGTGCCAGCAGGCCGTCGGGACAGGCTACCTACGAGCAGTACTTC.

The chain is built from TRBV4-2 and TRBJ2-5, with D perhaps matching TRBD2 (5 bases). This CDR3 comprises 13 residues. The germline V and J ends were trimmed by 4 bases and 3 bases, with 9 bases remaining between them. Germline assignment: CDR1 LGHNA and CDR2 YNFKEQ. The CDR3 loop reads CASSRAGEETQYF. The CDR3 bases are TGTGCCAGCAGCCGGGCCGGGGAAGAGACCCAGTACTTC.

The V call is TRBV11-1, the J call TRBJ2-7; a possible D gene is TRBD2 (5 bases). The germline V and J ends were trimmed by 4 bases and 0 bases, with 7 bases remaining between them. The CDR3 has 13 amino acids. The germline gives CDR1 SGHAT, CDR2 FQDESV (reference sequence). The CDR3 spells CASSWGDSYEQYF. The CDR3 nucleotides read TGTGCCAGCAGCTGGGGAGACTCCTACGAGCAGTACTTC.

This chain connects TRBV9 to TRBJ2-1, with 8 bases lining up with TRBD1. Unmatched junction bases numbered 8, after V lost 0 bases and J lost 12 bases. Germline CDR1 is SGDLS and CDR2 is YYNGEE. The CDR3 loop spans 14 amino acids. CDR3 nucleotides: TGTGCCAGCAGCGTAGGGGACAGGCCATATGGGCAGTTCTTC. Translated, it gives CASSVGDRPYGQFF.

The chain combines TRBV11-1 with TRBJ1-1, with D uncertain. V was cut by 5 bases and J by 10 bases, with 11 bases left in between. The CDR3 has 11 residues. Germline V lookup: CDR1 SGHAT, CDR2 FQDESV (reference sequence). CDR3 DNA sequence: TGTGCCAGCAGCGCCGGAGTTGGAGCTTTCTTT. This sequence encodes CASSAGVGAFF.

This clone came up once. This chain joins TRBV19 and TRBJ1-2, with 7 bases lining up with TRBD1. V shed 9 bases, J shed 1 base, and the junction held 8 bases outside the gene matches. CDR3 length: 14 residues. The germline gives CDR1 LNHDA, CDR2 SQIVND (reference sequence). CDR3 region: CASGFRGYNYGYTF. The CDR3 DNA is TGTGCCAGCGGCTTCAGGGGGTATAACTATGGCTACACCTTC.

This chain joins TRBV6-6 and TRBJ2-7, with 9 positions matching TRBD1. CDR1 MNHNY and CDR2 SVGAGI come from the germline V gene (reference sequence). The CDR3 totals 14 residues. V shed 4 bases and J 3 bases; nucleotides not matched to a gene: 4. CDR3 DNA sequence: TGTGCCAGCAGTTCCCTGACAGGGGGCTACGAGCAGTACTTC. Translating it yields CASSSLTGGYEQYF.

The J gene is TRBJ2-1, the V gene TRBV6-4; 7 bases match TRBD1. The germline V gene has CDR1 MRHNA and CDR2 SNTAGT. Trimming cost V 6 bases and J 1 base; bases outside gene matches: 6. The CDR3 totals 15 residues. The CDR3 loop reads CASSRQGASYNEQFF. The CDR3, as DNA: TGTGCCAGCAGCAGACAGGGCGCGTCCTACAATGAGCAGTTCTTC.

The rearrangement uses TRBV6-6 and TRBJ2-5, with TRBD2 matching over 9 bases. With V trimmed by 5 bases and J by 5 bases, 12 bases remained unmatched. The CDR3 sequence is 16 residues long. Germline V gives CDR1 MNHNY, CDR2 SVGAGI (reference sequence). In nucleotides, the CDR3 is TGTGCCAGCAGTCACGGACTAGCGACGCTTGGGGAGACCCAGTACTTC. Translated, it gives CASSHGLATLGETQYF.

The chain is built from TRBV5-6 and TRBJ2-3; 12 bases match TRBD1. CDR3 length: 16 residues. Germline V gene data show CDR1 as SGHDT and CDR2 as YYEEEE. The trim removed 3 bases at V and 4 bases at J, leaving 6 bases unmatched. For the CDR3, the DNA is TGTGCCAGCAGCTCCCCGGGACAGGGGGCCCCAGATACGCAGTATTTT. Translation: CASSSPGQGAPDTQYF.

V and J are TRBV5-5 and TRBJ2-3; D possibly corresponds to TRBD2 (5 bases). V shed 2 bases and J shed 2 bases, with 12 bases lying between them. Germline V gene lookup returns CDR1 SGHKS and CDR2 YYEKEE (reference sequence). This CDR3 spans 15 amino acids. The CDR3 DNA follows: TGTGCCAGCAGCTTATTACCGGGATCCACAGATACGCAGTATTTT. This sequence encodes CASSLLPGSTDTQYF.

This chain joins TRBV7-9 and TRBJ2-2; D remains ambiguous. The ends were cut back, 5 bases at V and 2 bases at J, with 12 bases in the middle. Looked up from germline, CDR1 is SEHNR and CDR2 is FQNEAQ (reference sequence). The CDR3 covers 15 residues. Written as DNA, the CDR3 is TGTGCCAGCAGCACCTGGCGGCTAAACACCGGGGAGCTGTTTTTT. Encoded protein: CASSTWRLNTGELFF.

The chain is built from TRBV7-6 and TRBJ2-7, with TRBD1 as a possible D gene (6 bases). V lost 5 bases to trimming and J lost 6 bases, with 14 bases between them. The CDR3 covers 13 residues. The germline CDR1 and CDR2 sequences are SGHVS and FNYEAQ. CDR3 loop: CASSEPTGFEQYF. DNA of the CDR3: TGTGCCAGCAGCGAACCCACAGGGTTCGAGCAGTACTTC.

The chain links TRBV5-1 to TRBJ2-1; 7 bases fit TRBD1. The ends lost 7 bases at V and 6 bases at J; junction bases unmatched: 7. The CDR3 loop spans 13 amino acids. CDR1 is SGHRS and CDR2 is YFSETQ in the germline V gene. The CDR3 nucleotides are TGCGCCAGCCAAGACAGGGTATTCAATGAGCAGTTCTTC. This sequence encodes CASQDRVFNEQFF.

CDR3 protein: CATARGINTEAFF. In DNA form, the CDR3 reads TGTGCCACGGCAAGGGGGATAAACACTGAAGCTTTCTTT. The V gene is TRBV11-2, the J gene TRBJ1-1; a possible D gene is TRBD1 (6 bases). Germline lookup yields CDR1 SGHAT and CDR2 FQNNGV. With 10 bases removed from V and 2 bases from J, the gap between germline ends came to 14 bases. The length of the CDR3 is 13 residues.

This clone was detected only once. The chain is built from TRBV6-5 and TRBJ2-3, with 7 bases fitting TRBD2. CDR1 is MNHEY, CDR2 SVGAGI, per germline. This CDR3 is built from 14 residues. V dropped 0 bases and J dropped 5; count of bases not matched to a gene: 2. The DNA for the CDR3 is TGTGCCAGCAGTTACTCTCCTAGCGGAGATACGCAGTATTTT. Residues: CASSYSPSGDTQYF.